The T cell receptor beta chain described here comes from a study of spatial heterogeneity in lung cancer. Study in general: Strong correlation was found between tumor-region TCR transcript counts and a T cell module score from matched bulk RNA-seq. Notes on the study in general: Tumor mutation counts were tracked by expanded intratumoral alpha and beta TCR counts. Estimated TCR-seq coverage of tumor T cells was only about 7% for alpha chains. For beta chains, the corresponding estimate was roughly 12%.

The sample's time point: sample taken at primary tumor resection. No cells were sorted before sequencing. The whole RNA sequenced was extracted from tumor, nontumor lung or frozen PBMC. This clonotype occurred a few times. Its antigen is undetermined. From the 5' RACE reads, TCRdb called clonotypes with MiXCR, one entry per CDR3 protein. Of about 28,000 distinct CDR3 sequences listed, roughly 6.9% were seen once; the top ten hold around 25%. The V gene end was trimmed by 6 bases and the J gene end by 2 bases; junction bases not matched to a gene: 4. CDR3 length equals 14 residues. CDR1 and CDR2 from the germline V gene are DFQATT and SNEGSKA (reference sequence).

The specimen was lung tumor tissue, collected at surgery. This receptor was taken from a male donor with early-stage non-small cell lung cancer. This chain links TRBV20-1 with TRBJ2-1, with 10 nucleotides matching TRBD1. The CDR3 DNA sequence: TGCAGTGCCCCGGGACAGGGGACCTACAATGAGCAGTTCTTC. Protein: CSAPGQGTYNEQFF.